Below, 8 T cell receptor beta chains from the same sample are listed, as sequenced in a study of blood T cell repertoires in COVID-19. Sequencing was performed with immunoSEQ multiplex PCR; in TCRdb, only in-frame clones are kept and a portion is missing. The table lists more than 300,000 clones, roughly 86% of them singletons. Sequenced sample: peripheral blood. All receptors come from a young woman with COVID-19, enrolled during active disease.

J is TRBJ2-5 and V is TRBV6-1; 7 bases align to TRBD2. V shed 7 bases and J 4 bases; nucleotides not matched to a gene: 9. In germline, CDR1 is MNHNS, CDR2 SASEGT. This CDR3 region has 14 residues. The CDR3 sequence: CASKGVAGLETQYF. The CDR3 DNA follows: TGTGCCAGCAAAGGGGTAGCGGGCTTAGAGACCCAGTACTTC.

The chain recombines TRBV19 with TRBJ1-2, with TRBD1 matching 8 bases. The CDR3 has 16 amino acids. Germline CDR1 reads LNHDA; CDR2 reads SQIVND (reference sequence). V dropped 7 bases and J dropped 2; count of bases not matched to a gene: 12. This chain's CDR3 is CASMTGTGVTNYGYTF. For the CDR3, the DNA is TGTGCCAGTATGACCGGGACAGGCGTCACGAACTATGGCTACACCTTC.

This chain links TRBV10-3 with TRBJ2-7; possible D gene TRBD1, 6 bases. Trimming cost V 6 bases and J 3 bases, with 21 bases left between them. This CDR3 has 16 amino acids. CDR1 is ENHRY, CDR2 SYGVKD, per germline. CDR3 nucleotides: TGTGCCATCAGGGGGGCGCTACCGGGACAAAACTACGAGCAGTACTTC. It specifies CAIRGALPGQNYEQYF.

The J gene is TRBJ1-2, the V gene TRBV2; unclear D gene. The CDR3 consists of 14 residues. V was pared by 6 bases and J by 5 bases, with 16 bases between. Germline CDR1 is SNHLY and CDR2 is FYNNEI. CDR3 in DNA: TGTGCCAGCAGGAACGGCGGAGAGCTTTATGGCTACACCTTC. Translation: CASRNGGELYGYTF.

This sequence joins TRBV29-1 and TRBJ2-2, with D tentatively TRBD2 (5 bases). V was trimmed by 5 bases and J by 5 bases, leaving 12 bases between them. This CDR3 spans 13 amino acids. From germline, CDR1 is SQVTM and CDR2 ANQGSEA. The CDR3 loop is CSVRRELTGELFF. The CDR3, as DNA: TGCAGCGTTCGCCGGGAACTTACCGGGGAGCTGTTTTTT.

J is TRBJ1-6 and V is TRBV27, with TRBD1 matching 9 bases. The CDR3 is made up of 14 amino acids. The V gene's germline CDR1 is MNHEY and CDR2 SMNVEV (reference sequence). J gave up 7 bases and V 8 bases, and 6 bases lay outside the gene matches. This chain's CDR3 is CASGSGQGNSPLHF. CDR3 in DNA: TGTGCCAGCGGGTCGGGACAGGGAAATTCACCCCTCCACTTT.

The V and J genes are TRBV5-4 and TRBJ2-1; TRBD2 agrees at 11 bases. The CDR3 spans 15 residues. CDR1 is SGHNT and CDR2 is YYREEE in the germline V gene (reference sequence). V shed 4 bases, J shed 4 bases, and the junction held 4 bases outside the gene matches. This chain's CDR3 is CASSHSGRGYNEQFF. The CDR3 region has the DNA TGTGCCAGCAGCCATAGCGGGAGGGGGTACAATGAGCAGTTCTTC.

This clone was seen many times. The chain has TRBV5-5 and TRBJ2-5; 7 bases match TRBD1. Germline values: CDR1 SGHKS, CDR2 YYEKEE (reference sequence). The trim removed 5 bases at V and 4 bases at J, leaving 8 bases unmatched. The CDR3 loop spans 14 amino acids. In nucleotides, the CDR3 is TGTGCCAGCAGTTCGGTAGGGGGCCCAGAGACCCAGTACTTC. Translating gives CASSSVGGPETQYF.